This T cell receptor beta chain was observed in a study of beta chain features in type 1 diabetes. Germline V lookup: CDR1 SEHNR, CDR2 FQNEAQ (reference sequence). The CDR3 runs 16 residues. V shed 3 bases and J 0 bases; nucleotides not matched to a gene: 8. As to this clone: What it binds is unknown.

Study outcomes and limitations: All four CD4+ subsets of Type 1 diabetes patients contained TCRB CDR3s that were moderately but significantly shorter. Short templates might get an advantage during PCR, and this would be equal in patients and controls. It was among patients, rather than healthy donors, that naive, central memory and Treg TCRB repertoires appeared more similar.

Every donor provided one heparinised blood draw, which averaged about 110 mL. Purities over 98% were achieved in all sorted populations. Of the isolated RNA, all was reverse transcribed, and so the sequenced material was expressed TCRB transcripts. Profiled with immunoSEQ multiplex PCR; TCRdb holds only in-frame clones, not every one. In the table there are about 150,000 clones, about 9.3% of which are singletons. The chain is built from TRBV7-9 and TRBJ2-7, with 7 bases matching TRBD2. Specimen: central memory CD4+ T cells from blood. This TCR came from a young man with type 1 diabetes. CDR3 nucleotide sequence: TGTGCCAGCAGCTTCGGGGGGTCAAGGAGCTCCTACGAGCAGTACTTC. Translated, it gives CASSFGGSRSSYEQYF.